Here is one T cell receptor (beta chain) with its context. Its matching antigen is unknown. Per the germline V gene, CDR1 is SGHNT and CDR2 is YENEEA. Trimming took 3 bases from V and 3 from J, leaving 9 bases between them. The CDR3 has 13 residues. All patients were untreated before thyroid surgery. This specimen belongs to a study of metastatic and nonmetastatic thyroid tumors. The wider study: Comparative analysis of repertoires was undertaken across blood and tumor or nodule tissue obtained from malignant and benign thyroid patients.

Notes on the study in general: Compared with benign nodules, malignant thyroid tumors were reported to have significantly higher TCR beta diversity in both blood and tumor.

Original analysis: For papillary thyroid cancer, a distant-metastasis classifier was constructed from CDR3 differences observed across clinicopathological groups. TCRdb ran MiXCR on the PCR reads. Here the V and J calls rest on TCRdb's processing, not on the authors' analysis. The data contain 5,500 to 7,500 clones, approximately 30% of them singletons. The sequencing input was adjacent normal tissue. V is TRBV11-3 and J is TRBJ2-7; D unclear. The sequence derives from a female donor with papillary thyroid cancer or a benign thyroid nodule (not recorded which). Some clones in this sample may be carry-over from other donors' samples. DNA of the CDR3: TGTGCCAGCAGCTTGGAAAAGATCTACGAGCAGTACTTC. Amino acids: CASSLEKIYEQYF.